The next 21 T cell receptor beta chains were all read from a single sample in a study of blood T cell repertoires in COVID-19. The data were produced by immunoSEQ multiplex PCR, yet TCRdb's version contains in-frame clones alone and is incomplete. The sample has 95,000 or so clones; about 84% are singletons. The sample comprised peripheral blood. These receptor sequences come from an elderly man with active or convalescent COVID-19.

The chain combines TRBV5-6 with TRBJ2-7; 9 bases are shared with TRBD1. CDR3 length: 16 amino acids. Trimming at V came to 4 bases and at J to 3 bases, leaving 11 bases not matched to a gene. The germline gives CDR1 SGHDT, CDR2 YYEEEE. CDR3 bases: TGTGCCAGCAGCGTACGTACCGGGACAGGGCTCTACGAGCAGTACTTC. Its protein product is CASSVRTGTGLYEQYF.

The chain combines TRBV28 with TRBJ1-1; TRBD1 might be the D (5 bases). This CDR3 is 14 amino acids long. CDR1 and CDR2 from the germline V gene are MDHEN and SYDVKM. Trimming took 2 bases from V and 1 from J, leaving 8 bases between them. CDR3 DNA: TGTGCCAGCAGTTTAAGGGGCCCGAACACTGAAGCTTTCTTT. Amino acids: CASSLRGPNTEAFF. The full variable domain, in which reference TRBV28 and TRBJ1-1 provide the parts outside the CDR3, is DVKVTQSSRYLVKRTGEKVFLECVQDMDHENMFWYRQDPGLGLRLIYFSYDVKMKEKGDIPEGYSVSREKKERFSLILESASTNQTSMYLCASSLRGPNTEAFFGQGTRLTVV.

The V gene is TRBV4-1, the J gene TRBJ2-7; D perhaps matches TRBD1 (5 bases). The CDR3 runs to 15 residues. V gave up 0 bases and J gave up 4 bases, with 13 bases separating them. CDR1 is MGHRA, CDR2 YSYEKL, per germline. As DNA, the CDR3 is TGCGCCAGCAGCCAAGACCTGTCCAGGGTGTACGAGCAGTACTTC. It specifies CASSQDLSRVYEQYF.

The chain links TRBV7-7 to TRBJ2-5, with 8 positions matching TRBD1. V was clipped by 1 base and J by 5 bases; unmatched bases: 0. This CDR3 comprises 13 residues. Germline V gives CDR1 SSHAT, CDR2 FNYEAQ (reference sequence). CDR3 sequence reads: CASSLDRGETQYF. DNA for the CDR3: TGTGCCAGCAGCTTAGACAGGGGGGAGACCCAGTACTTC.

The chain has TRBV19 and TRBJ1-6; 8 nucleotides match TRBD1. This CDR3 comprises 14 residues. V gave up 4 bases and J gave up 6 bases; unmatched junction bases: 2. CDR1 is LNHDA, CDR2 SQIVND, per germline (reference sequence). CDR3 bases: TGTGCCAGTAGTACGGGACAGGCTAATTCACCCCTCCACTTT. Protein product: CASSTGQANSPLHF.

This chain uses TRBV2 with TRBJ2-3, with TRBD2 as a possible D gene (5 bases). V was clipped by 8 bases and J by 1 base, with 16 bases between them. The length of the CDR3 is 15 residues. The germline CDR1 and CDR2 sequences are SNHLY and FYNNEI. DNA of the CDR3: TGTGCCAGCCTAGGTCTGGACTCTGGCACAGATACGCAGTATTTT. It codes for CASLGLDSGTDTQYF.

The rearrangement uses TRBV29-1 and TRBJ2-1; D ambiguous. The V and J ends lost 4 bases and 6 bases respectively, with 7 bases between them. In germline, CDR1 is SQVTM, CDR2 ANQGSEA. The CDR3 loop spans 11 amino acids. The CDR3 coding sequence is TGCAGCGTTGTTCGAGGCAATGAGCAGTTCTTC. Amino acids: CSVVRGNEQFF.

This chain connects TRBV6-5 to TRBJ1-2; 9 bases map to TRBD1. V trimming: 5 bases; J trimming: 3 bases; junction bases outside the gene matches: 4. This CDR3 comprises 14 residues. Germline CDR1 and CDR2: MNHEY and SVGAGI. CDR3 sequence (DNA): TGTGCCAGCAGTCAGGACAGGGGATACTATGGCTACACCTTC. Encoded protein: CASSQDRGYYGYTF.

This sequence joins TRBV7-2 and TRBJ2-4, with TRBD1 matching over 9 bases. The CDR3 runs to 17 residues. Germline values: CDR1 SGHTA, CDR2 FQGNSA. The ends lost 5 bases at V and 9 bases at J; junction bases unmatched: 17. The CDR3 coding sequence is TGTGCCAGCAGCCCTGCCGCTGCCGGGACAGGGTCGGTCATTCAGTACTTC. Its protein product is CASSPAAAGTGSVIQYF.

The chain couples TRBV20-1 to TRBJ1-2, with 10 bases identical to TRBD1. CDR3 length: 11 amino acids. V shed 4 bases and J 13 bases; nucleotides not matched to a gene: 6. The V gene's germline CDR1 is DFQATT and CDR2 SNEGSKA (reference sequence). DNA for the CDR3: TGCAGTGCTACCAGGACAGGGGGTCCCACCTTC. Translating it yields CSATRTGGPTF.

The chain is built from TRBV21-1 and TRBJ1-2. TRBV21-1 is an annotated pseudogene. CDR3 length equals 14 residues. DNA for the CDR3: TGTGCCAGCAGCAAAGATGGGGGGGGCTATGGCTACACCTTC. Translating gives CASSKDGGGYGYTF.

The chain employs TRBV6-6 and TRBJ1-5; 7 nucleotides match TRBD1. From germline, CDR1 is MNHNY and CDR2 SVGAGI (reference sequence). This CDR3 has 13 amino acids. J was trimmed by 4 bases and V by 6 bases; bases with no gene match: 3. The CDR3 nucleotides are TGTGCCAGCAGCCAGACAGGGAATCAGCCCCAGCATTTT. It yields the protein CASSQTGNQPQHF.

The V and J genes are TRBV28 and TRBJ1-4, with D maybe TRBD1 (6 bases). This CDR3 comprises 16 residues. V lost 4 bases and J 0 bases, leaving 12 bases between the germline ends. The germline V gene encodes CDR1 MDHEN and CDR2 SYDVKM. This CDR3 is CASSSDRSATNEKLFF. The CDR3 bases are TGTGCCAGCAGTTCCGACAGGAGTGCAACTAATGAAAAACTGTTTTTT.

The sample holds one count of this clone. V gene TRBV4-1 combines with J gene TRBJ1-1; tentatively, D is TRBD1 (6 bases). The CDR3 loop spans 16 amino acids. V was shortened by 3 bases and J by 0 bases, with 14 bases between the two germline ends. CDR1 and CDR2 (germline): MGHRA, YSYEKL. CDR3 protein: CASSHPAGQLNTEAFF. The CDR3 nucleotides are TGCGCCAGCAGCCACCCCGCTGGACAGTTGAACACTGAAGCTTTCTTT.

The rearrangement uses TRBV6-5 and TRBJ2-2, with 10 nucleotides matching TRBD1. The V segment lost 5 bases and the J segment 5 bases; nucleotides outside the gene matches: 5. In germline, CDR1 is MNHEY, CDR2 SVGAGI. This CDR3 region has 15 residues. The CDR3 DNA follows: TGTGCCAGCAGTCCGACAGGGGGCCGGACCGGGGAGCTGTTTTTT. Encoded protein: CASSPTGGRTGELFF.

This sequence joins TRBV19 and TRBJ2-3; 7 nucleotides agree with TRBD1. Germline CDR1 and CDR2: LNHDA and SQIVND (reference sequence). The CDR3 length is 16 residues. V dropped 1 base and J dropped 2; count of bases not matched to a gene: 6. CDR3 sequence: CASSIARQGPTDTQYF. CDR3 sequence (DNA): TGTGCCAGTAGTATAGCCCGACAGGGACCCACAGATACGCAGTATTTT.

The CDR3 DNA follows: TGTGCCAGCAGCTTAGCGTTGGGGCGCACCGGGGAGCTGTTTTTT. Its translation: CASSLALGRTGELFF. The genes are TRBV7-9 and TRBJ2-2; possibly TRBD1 for D (5 bases). This CDR3 is built from 15 residues. CDR1 and CDR2 (germline): SEHNR, FQNEAQ (reference sequence). With 0 bases removed from V and 4 bases from J, the gap between germline ends came to 9 bases.

The chain joins TRBV4-3 to TRBJ1-6; D might be TRBD1 (5 bases). Germline V gene sequence: CDR1 LGHNA, CDR2 YSLEER. This CDR3 is 15 amino acids long. The germline V and J ends were trimmed by 4 bases and 13 bases, with 20 bases remaining between them. The chain's CDR3 is CASSLGHLDLWPLHF. The CDR3 DNA reads as TGCGCCAGCAGCCTCGGACACCTAGACCTGTGGCCCCTCCACTTT.

Regarding this clone: One end of the junction varies from germline; a read error may be responsible. This chain connects TRBV5-1 to TRBJ2-7, with 7 positions matching TRBD1. The CDR3 runs 13 residues. Germline V gene lookup returns CDR1 SGHRS and CDR2 YFSETQ. In DNA form, the CDR3 reads TGCGCCAGCAGCTGGGGACAGCCATACGATTTGGACTTC. Translating gives CASSWGQPYDLDF. Using reference TRBV5-1 and TRBJ2-7 for the parts outside the CDR3, the full variable domain is KAGVTQTPRYLIKTRGQQVTLSCSPISGHRSVSWYQQTPGQGLQFLFEYFSETQRNKGNFPGRFSGRQFSNSRSEMNVSTLELGDSALYLCASSWGQPYDLDFGPGTRLTVT.

The rearrangement uses TRBV5-5 and TRBJ1-2; 7 nucleotides line up with TRBD1. Unmatched junction bases numbered 5, after V lost 5 bases and J lost 7 bases. This CDR3 is 12 amino acids long. CDR1 SGHKS and CDR2 YYEKEE come from the germline V gene (reference sequence). The CDR3 here is CASRTGSGGYTF. In DNA, the CDR3 is TGTGCCAGCAGGACAGGGTCGGGTGGCTACACCTTC.

The chain joins TRBV3-1 (or the pseudogene TRBV3-2) to TRBJ1-3; D may be TRBD1 (6 bases). The ends were cut back, 3 bases at V and 4 bases at J, with 10 bases in the middle. The CDR3 runs 14 residues. Germline-derived CDR1 and CDR2 are LGHDT and YNNKEL (reference sequence). CDR3 DNA: TGTGCCAGCAGCCAGGGGGCGCGCGGAAACACCATATATTTT. This translates into CASSQGARGNTIYF.